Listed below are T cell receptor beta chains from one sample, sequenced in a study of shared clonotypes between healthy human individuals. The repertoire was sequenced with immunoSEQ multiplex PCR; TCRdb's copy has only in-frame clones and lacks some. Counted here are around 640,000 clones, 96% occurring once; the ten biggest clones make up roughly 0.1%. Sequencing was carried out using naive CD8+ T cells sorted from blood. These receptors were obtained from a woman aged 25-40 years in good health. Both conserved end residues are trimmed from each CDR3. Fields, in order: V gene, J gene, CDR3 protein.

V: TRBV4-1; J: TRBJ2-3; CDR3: ASSQPPLGDTQY
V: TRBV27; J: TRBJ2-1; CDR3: ASSFASGDFYNEQF
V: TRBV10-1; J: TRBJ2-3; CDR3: ARVLREGIGDTQY
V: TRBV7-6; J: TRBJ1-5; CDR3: ASSFGSGGNQPQH
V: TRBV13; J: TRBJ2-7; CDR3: ASSFRGREQY
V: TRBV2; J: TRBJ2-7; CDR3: ASSDSVTGGLYEQY
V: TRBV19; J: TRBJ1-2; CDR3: ASSIGDILEGYT
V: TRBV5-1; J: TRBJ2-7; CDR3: ASRLGTGFEQY
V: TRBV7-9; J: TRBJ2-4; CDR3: ASSLGTGLAKNIQY
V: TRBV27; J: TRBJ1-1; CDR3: ASSAGQLNTEAF
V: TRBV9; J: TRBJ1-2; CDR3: ASSVGTVSSYGYT
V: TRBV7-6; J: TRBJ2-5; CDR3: AGSSGSSDQETQY
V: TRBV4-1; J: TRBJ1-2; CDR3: ASSRPLTGVYGYT
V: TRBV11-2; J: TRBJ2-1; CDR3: ASSRPGGFNEQF
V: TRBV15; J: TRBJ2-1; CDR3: ATSRDLLVEQF
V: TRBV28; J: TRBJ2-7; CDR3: ASSLGREGGRGYEQY
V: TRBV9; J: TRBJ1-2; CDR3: ASSATYHRGRLNGYT
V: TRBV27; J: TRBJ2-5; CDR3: ASMDRDLQETQY
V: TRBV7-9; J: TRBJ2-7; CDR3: ASSSPGLGEREQY
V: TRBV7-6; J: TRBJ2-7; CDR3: ASSASWGLYEQY
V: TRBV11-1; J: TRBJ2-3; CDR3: ASSHGTASGTDTQY
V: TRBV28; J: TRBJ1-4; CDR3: ASSAIPGRGGEKLF
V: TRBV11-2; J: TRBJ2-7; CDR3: ASSLGSGAFSYEQY
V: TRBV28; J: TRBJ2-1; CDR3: ASNPVGLAVYNEQF
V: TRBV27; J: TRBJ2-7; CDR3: ASSHLTGSSEQY
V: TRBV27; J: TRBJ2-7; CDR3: ASSLPGHLGVYEQY